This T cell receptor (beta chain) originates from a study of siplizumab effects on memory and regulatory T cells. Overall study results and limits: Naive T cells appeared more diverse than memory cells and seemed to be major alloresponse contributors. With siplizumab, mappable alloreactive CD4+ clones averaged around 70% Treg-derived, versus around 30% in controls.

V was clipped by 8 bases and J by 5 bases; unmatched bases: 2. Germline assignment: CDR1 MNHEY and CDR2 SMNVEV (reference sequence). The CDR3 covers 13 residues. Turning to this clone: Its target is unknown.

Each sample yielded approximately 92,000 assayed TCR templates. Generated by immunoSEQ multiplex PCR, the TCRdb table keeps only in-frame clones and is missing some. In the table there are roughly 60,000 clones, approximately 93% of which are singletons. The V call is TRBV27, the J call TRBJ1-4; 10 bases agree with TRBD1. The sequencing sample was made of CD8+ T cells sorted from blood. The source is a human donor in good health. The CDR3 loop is CASLDRGNEKLFF. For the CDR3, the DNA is TGTGCCAGCCTGGACAGGGGGAATGAAAAACTGTTTTTT. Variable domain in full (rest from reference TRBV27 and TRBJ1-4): EAQVTQNPRYLITVTGKKLTVTCSQNMNHEYMSWYRQDPGLGLRQIYYSMNVEVTDKGDVPEGYKVSRKEKRNFPLILESPSPNQTSLYFCASLDRGNEKLFFGSGTQLSVL.